Listed below are T cell receptor beta chains from one sample, sequenced in a study of cytomegalovirus exposure and HLA in healthy donors. TCRdb's copy holds only in-frame clones and misses some; the assay was immunoSEQ multiplex PCR. The repertoire holds around 150,000 clones, with approximately 84% as singletons. The sequenced material came from PBMCs. The receptors originated from a man aged 25-45 years in good health and CMV-seropositive. The CDR3 runs from the conserved cysteine through the conserved F or W. A D gene is named only where the DNA matches it firmly. Expanded clones get a size class; other rows say once, few or many, or leave the size out.

TRBJ2-7	TRBV6-1	NA	NA	CASSDWQANSYEQYF	TGTGCCAGCAGTGATTGGCAGGCGAACTCCTACGAGCAGTACTTC
TRBJ2-5	TRBV6-5	NA	NA	CASSYLPRGSQETQYF	TGTGCCAGCAGTTACCTCCCCCGGGGGAGTCAGGAGACCCAGTACTTC
TRBJ2-7	TRBV30	NA	TRBD1	CAWIPGQGWDEQYF	TGTGCCTGGATCCCGGGACAGGGGTGGGACGAGCAGTACTTC
TRBJ2-1	TRBV4-3	NA	TRBD2	CASSQVGTRPDNEQFF	TGCGCCAGCAGCCAAGTAGGGACTAGACCCGACAATGAGCAGTTCTTC
TRBJ2-2	TRBV27	NA	NA	CASRGQNTGELFF	TGTGCCAGCAGGGGACAGAACACCGGGGAGCTGTTTTTT
TRBJ2-6	TRBV9	NA	NA	CASSPGSSGANVLTF	TGTGCCAGCAGCCCTGGGAGCTCTGGGGCCAACGTCCTGACTTTC
TRBJ1-2	TRBV27	once	NA	CASSLGGGGNGYTF	TGTGCCAGCAGTTTAGGGGGGGGCGGGAATGGCTACACCTTC
TRBJ2-7	TRBV4-3	NA	NA	CASSQDGSSAAYEQYF	TGCGCCAGCAGCCAAGATGGGTCTAGCGCGGCCTACGAGCAGTACTTC
TRBJ2-7	TRBV5-1	NA	TRBD1	CASSQRQGVGEQYF	TGCGCCAGCAGCCAGAGACAGGGCGTTGGCGAGCAGTACTTC
TRBJ1-5	TRBV2	NA	TRBD1	CASSATGGYQPQHF	TGTGCCAGCAGCGCTACAGGGGGTTATCAGCCCCAGCATTTT
TRBJ2-1	TRBV5-4	NA	TRBD2	CASSPPPLAGHEQFF	TGTGCCAGCAGCCCCCCCCCACTAGCGGGACATGAGCAGTTCTTC
TRBJ2-2	TRBV9	once	NA	CASSVETVTGELFF	TGTGCCAGCAGCGTAGAAACGGTCACCGGGGAGCTGTTTTTT
TRBJ2-5	TRBV19	NA	NA	CASSISLSGRQETQYF	TGTGCCAGTAGTATATCTCTGTCAGGGAGGCAAGAGACCCAGTACTTC
TRBJ1-1	TRBV5-1	NA	NA	CASSPQSLNTEAFF	TGCGCCAGCAGCCCACAGAGTTTGAACACTGAAGCTTTCTTT
TRBJ2-5	TRBV5-1	NA	NA	CASSSTSRGLSQETQYF	TGCGCCAGCAGCAGTACTAGCCGGGGACTCAGCCAAGAGACCCAGTACTTC
TRBJ1-2	TRBV12-5	NA	NA	CASGLPPRDTPLANYGYTF	TGTGCTAGTGGTTTGCCACCCCGGGACACTCCTTTAGCTAACTATGGCTACACCTTC
TRBJ1-5	TRBV6-1	NA	TRBD1	CASSAGQGVNQPQHF	TGTGCCAGCAGTGCGGGACAGGGAGTCAATCAGCCCCAGCATTTT
TRBJ2-4	TRBV19	few	TRBD1	CASTRTGTDIQYF	TGTGCCAGTACGAGGACAGGGACGGACATTCAGTACTTC
TRBJ2-3	TRBV30	NA	NA	CAWSALGRDSTDTQYF	TGTGCCTGGAGTGCCCTTGGGCGTGACAGCACAGATACGCAGTATTTT
TRBJ1-2	TRBV11-2	NA	TRBD1	CASSLGVTGGLGYTF	TGTGCCAGCAGCTTAGGTGTGACAGGGGGCCTAGGCTACACCTTC
TRBJ1-5	TRBV6-5	NA	TRBD1	CASSGGQGIQPQHF	TGTGCCAGCAGTGGGGGACAGGGGATTCAGCCCCAGCATTTT
TRBJ1-2	TRBV7-2	NA	TRBD1	CASSAAPGQGTYGYTF	TGTGCCAGCAGCGCCGCCCCGGGACAGGGAACCTATGGCTACACCTTC
TRBJ2-7	TRBV25-1	once	NA	CASSSKYEQYF	TGTGCCAGCAGTTCTAAGTACGAGCAGTACTTC
TRBJ1-2	TRBV6-6	NA	NA	CASSRGQLKNGYTF	TGTGCCAGCAGCCGCGGACAGCTGAAAAATGGCTACACCTTC
TRBJ2-7	TRBV5-8	NA	NA	CASSSRAYEQYF	TGTGCCAGCAGCTCCAGGGCGTACGAGCAGTACTTC
TRBJ1-1	TRBV5-1	NA	TRBD1	CASSSGQGNTEAFF	TGCGCCAGCAGCTCGGGACAGGGAAACACTGAAGCTTTCTTT
TRBJ1-2	TRBV5-6	NA	NA	CASSPQTGNYGYTF	TGTGCCAGCAGTCCTCAGACAGGAAACTATGGCTACACCTTC
TRBJ2-5	TRBV7-2	NA	TRBD2	CASSLTSGKETQYF	TGTGCCAGCAGCTTGACTAGCGGGAAAGAGACCCAGTACTTC
TRBJ2-7	TRBV7-7	NA	NA	CASSSGTPPYEQYF	TGTGCCAGCAGTTCCGGGACTCCCCCCTACGAGCAGTACTTC
TRBJ2-3	TRBV2	few	TRBD2	CASSETSGSPDTQYF	TGTGCCAGCAGTGAAACTAGCGGGAGCCCAGATACGCAGTATTTT
TRBJ2-5	TRBV9	NA	TRBD1	CASSPARTGGETQYF	TGTGCCAGCAGCCCGGCTAGGACAGGGGGCGAGACCCAGTACTTC
TRBJ1-1	TRBV10-1	few	NA	CASSEGEMNTEAFF	TGCGCCAGCAGTGAGGGAGAGATGAACACTGAAGCTTTCTTT
TRBJ1-5	TRBV28	NA	TRBD1	CASRGGTGGIQPQHF	TGTGCCAGCAGGGGGGGGACAGGGGGCATTCAGCCCCAGCATTTT
TRBJ2-3	TRBV10-1	NA	NA	CASSAGADTQYF	TGCGCCAGCAGTGCCGGAGCAGATACGCAGTATTTT
TRBJ2-5	TRBV5-1	NA	TRBD1	CASSLAGTEKETQYF	TGCGCCAGCAGCTTGGCGGGGACAGAAAAAGAGACCCAGTACTTC
TRBJ1-2	TRBV2	few	NA	CASSDTVSYGYTF	TGTGCCAGCAGCGATACAGTTAGCTATGGCTACACCTTC
TRBJ1-2	TRBV10-3	NA	NA	CAISEGQGMGYGYTF	TGTGCCATCAGTGAAGGGCAGGGCATGGGCTATGGCTACACCTTC
TRBJ1-1	TRBV4-2	once	TRBD1	CASSQEKGGLNTEAFF	TGTGCCAGCAGCCAAGAAAAAGGGGGCTTGAACACTGAAGCTTTCTTT
TRBJ1-2	TRBV7-2	NA	NA	CASSLEFLGAGYTF	TGTGCCAGCAGCTTAGAGTTTTTGGGCGCTGGCTACACCTTC
TRBJ2-2	TRBV7-6	NA	NA	CASSLAGGLANTGELFF	TGTGCCAGCAGCTTAGCCGGAGGTTTAGCGAACACCGGGGAGCTGTTTTTT
TRBJ1-4	TRBV30	NA	NA	CASLNRAAIGPIEKLFF	TGTGCCTCCTTAAACAGGGCCGCCATAGGCCCTATCGAAAAACTGTTTTTT
TRBJ2-1	TRBV6-4	NA	TRBD2	CASRVPLAGEIYNEQFF	TGTGCCAGCAGGGTCCCTTTAGCGGGAGAAATCTACAATGAGCAGTTCTTC
TRBJ2-2	TRBV10-1	NA	TRBD1	CASSQASSRGQHGELFF	TGCGCCAGCAGTCAAGCCTCTTCCAGGGGGCAGCACGGGGAGCTGTTTTTT
TRBJ1-2	TRBV30	NA	NA	CAWTPSGDLGYTF	TGTGCCTGGACCCCTTCGGGAGATCTTGGCTACACCTTC
TRBJ1-5	TRBV5-1	NA	TRBD1	CASSLGDRGNQPQHF	TGTGCCAGCAGCTTGGGGGACAGGGGCAATCAGCCCCAGCATTTT
TRBJ1-5	TRBV19	NA	NA	CASNRRNQPQHF	TGTGCCAGTAACAGGCGGAATCAGCCCCAGCATTTT
TRBJ1-2	TRBV6-1	NA	TRBD1	CASSDLDRAGYTF	TGTGCCAGCAGTGATTTAGACAGGGCTGGCTACACCTTC
TRBJ2-1	TRBV6-5	NA	NA	CASSYWAGDNEQFF	TGTGCCAGCAGTTATTGGGCAGGTGACAATGAGCAGTTCTTC
TRBJ2-2	TRBV10-3	NA	TRBD2	CATGTSGSTGELFF	TGTGCCACGGGGACTAGCGGGAGTACCGGGGAGCTGTTTTTT
TRBJ1-2	TRBV7-6	NA	NA	CASSSSGTEGYTF	TGTGCCAGCAGCTCCTCAGGTACTGAAGGCTACACCTTC
TRBJ2-3	TRBV18	NA	NA	CASSPPTRDTQYF	TGTGCCAGCTCACCACCTACCAGGGATACGCAGTATTTT